This T cell receptor (beta chain) was sequenced in a study of regulatory T cells in long-lasting Graves disease. Overall study: Persistent Graves' disease denoted over 5 years of antithyroid drugs plus positive TSH receptor antibodies.

There are 14 residues in the CDR3. Germline CDR1 and CDR2: SGDLS and YYNGEE. The V and J ends lost 3 bases and 5 bases, in that order; junction bases with no gene match: 5. Time point indicated: persistent/refractory GD, antithyroid drugs over 5 years with positive TRAb. Construction of the TCR library relied on RNA isolated from PBMCs. In building TCR beta libraries, iRepertoire HTBI primers were used together with Arm-PCR of CDR3 regions. In the source study's methods: Sample data revealed 60 to 80 TRBV and some 13 TRBJ segments. A single record per CDR3 protein comes from TCRdb applying MiXCR to the multiplex PCR reads. The V and J calls shown here were made by TCRdb, not taken from the authors' results. Of around 400,000 distinct CDR3 sequences detected, roughly a fifth appear once; the ten largest clones hold roughly an eighth. General study findings and limits: Persistent Graves' disease cases displayed lower TCR diversity than newly diagnosed ones. Persistent disease showed a preference for TRBV28, TRBJ1-2 and TRBJ2-5.

About this clonotype: Antigen: not known.

This chain joins TRBV9 and TRBJ2-7; 10 bases align to TRBD2. The sample consisted of peripheral blood mononuclear cells (PBMCs), taken when the disease was refractory, from a patient treated with antithyroid drugs. This TCR derives from a female donor with Graves disease. The CDR3 loop is CASSAGLANNEQYF. The CDR3 nucleotides are TGTGCCAGCAGCGCGGGACTAGCGAACAACGAGCAGTACTTC.